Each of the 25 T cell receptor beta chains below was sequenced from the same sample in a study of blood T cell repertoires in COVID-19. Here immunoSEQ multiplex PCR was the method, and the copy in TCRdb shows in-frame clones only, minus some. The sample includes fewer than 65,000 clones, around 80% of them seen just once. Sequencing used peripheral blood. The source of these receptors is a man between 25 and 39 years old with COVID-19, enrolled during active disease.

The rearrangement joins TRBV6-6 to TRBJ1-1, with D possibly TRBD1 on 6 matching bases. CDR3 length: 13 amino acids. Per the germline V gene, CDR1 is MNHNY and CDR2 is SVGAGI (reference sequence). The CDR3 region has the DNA TGTGCTACATCGTGGGGGCCGAACACTGAAGCTTTCTTT. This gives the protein CATSWGPNTEAFF.

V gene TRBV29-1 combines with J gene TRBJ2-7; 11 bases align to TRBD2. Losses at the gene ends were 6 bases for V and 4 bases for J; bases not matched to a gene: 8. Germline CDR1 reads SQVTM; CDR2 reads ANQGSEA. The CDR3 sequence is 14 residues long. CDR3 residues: CSVLLAGAGYEQYF. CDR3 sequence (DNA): TGCAGCGTATTACTAGCGGGAGCTGGATACGAGCAGTACTTC.

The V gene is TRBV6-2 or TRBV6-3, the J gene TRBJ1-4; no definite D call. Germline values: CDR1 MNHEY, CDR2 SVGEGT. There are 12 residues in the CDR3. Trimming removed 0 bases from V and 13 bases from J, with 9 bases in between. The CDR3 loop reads CASSYSGDTLFF. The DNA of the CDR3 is TGTGCCAGCAGTTACTCCGGGGATACACTGTTTTTT.

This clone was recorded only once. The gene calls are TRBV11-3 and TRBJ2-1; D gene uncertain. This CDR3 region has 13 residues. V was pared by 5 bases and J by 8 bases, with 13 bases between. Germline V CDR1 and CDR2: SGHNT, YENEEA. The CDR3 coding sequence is TGTGCCAGCAGCCATCTCAGCGCTCATGAGCAGTTCTTC. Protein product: CASSHLSAHEQFF.

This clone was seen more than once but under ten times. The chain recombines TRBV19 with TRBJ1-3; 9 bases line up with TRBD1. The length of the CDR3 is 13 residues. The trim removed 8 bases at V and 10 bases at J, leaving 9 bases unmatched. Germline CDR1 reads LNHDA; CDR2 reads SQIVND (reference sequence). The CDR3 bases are TGTGCCAGTGGGACAGGGCCCCTCTGGACCATATATTTT. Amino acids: CASGTGPLWTIYF.

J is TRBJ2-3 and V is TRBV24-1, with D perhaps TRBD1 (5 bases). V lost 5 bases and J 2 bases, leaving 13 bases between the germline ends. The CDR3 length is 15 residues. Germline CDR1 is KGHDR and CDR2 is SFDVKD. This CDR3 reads CATSGAGIVTDTQYF. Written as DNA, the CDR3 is TGTGCCACCAGTGGGGCAGGGATAGTCACAGATACGCAGTATTTT.

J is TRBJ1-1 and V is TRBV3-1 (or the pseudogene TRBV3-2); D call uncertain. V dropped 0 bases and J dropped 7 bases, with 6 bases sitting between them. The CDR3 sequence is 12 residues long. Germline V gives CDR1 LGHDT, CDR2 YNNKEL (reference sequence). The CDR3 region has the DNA TGTGCCAGCAGCCAAGAAATCAGTGAAGCTTTCTTT. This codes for CASSQEISEAFF.

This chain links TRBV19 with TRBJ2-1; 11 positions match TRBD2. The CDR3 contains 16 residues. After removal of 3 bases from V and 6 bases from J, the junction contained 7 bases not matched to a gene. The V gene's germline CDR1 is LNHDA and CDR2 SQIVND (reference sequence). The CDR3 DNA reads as TGTGCCAGTAGTATGGTGACTAGCGGGACCCCCAATGAGCAGTTCTTC. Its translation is CASSMVTSGTPNEQFF.

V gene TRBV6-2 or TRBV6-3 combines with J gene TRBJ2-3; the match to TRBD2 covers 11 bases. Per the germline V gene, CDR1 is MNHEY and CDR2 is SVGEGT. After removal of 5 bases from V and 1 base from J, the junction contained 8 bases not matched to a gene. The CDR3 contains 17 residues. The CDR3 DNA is TGTGCCAGCAGTACCTATAGCGGGGGGGGGCGCACAGATACGCAGTATTTT. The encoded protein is CASSTYSGGGRTDTQYF.

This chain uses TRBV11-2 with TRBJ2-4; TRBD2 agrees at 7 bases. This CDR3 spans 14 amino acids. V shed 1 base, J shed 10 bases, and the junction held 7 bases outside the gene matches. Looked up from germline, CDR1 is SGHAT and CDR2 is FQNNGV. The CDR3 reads CASSLVLAETIQYF. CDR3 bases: TGTGCCAGCAGCTTAGTGCTAGCGGAGACTATTCAGTACTTC.

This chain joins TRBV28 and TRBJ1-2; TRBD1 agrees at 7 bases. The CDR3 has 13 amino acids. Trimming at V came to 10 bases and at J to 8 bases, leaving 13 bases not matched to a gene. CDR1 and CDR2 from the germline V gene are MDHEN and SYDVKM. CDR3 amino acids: CAIRGQGTEGYTF. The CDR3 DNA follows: TGTGCCATAAGGGGGCAGGGGACAGAAGGCTACACCTTC.

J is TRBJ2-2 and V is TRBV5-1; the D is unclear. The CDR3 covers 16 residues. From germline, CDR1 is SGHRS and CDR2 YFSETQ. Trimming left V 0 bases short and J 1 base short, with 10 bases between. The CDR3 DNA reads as TGCGCCAGCAGCTTGGCCCCTATAAAGAACACCGGGGAGCTGTTTTTT. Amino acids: CASSLAPIKNTGELFF. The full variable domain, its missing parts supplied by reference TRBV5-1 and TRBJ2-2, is KAGVTQTPRYLIKTRGQQVTLSCSPISGHRSVSWYQQTPGQGLQFLFEYFSETQRNKGNFPGRFSGRQFSNSRSEMNVSTLELGDSALYLCASSLAPIKNTGELFFGEGSRLTVL.

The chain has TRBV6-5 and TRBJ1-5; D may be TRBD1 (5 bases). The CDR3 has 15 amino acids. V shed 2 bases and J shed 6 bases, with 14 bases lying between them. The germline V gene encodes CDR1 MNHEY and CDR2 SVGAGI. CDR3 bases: TGTGCCAGCAGTTACCGGACACCTCGGAGTCAGCCCCAGCATTTT. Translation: CASSYRTPRSQPQHF.

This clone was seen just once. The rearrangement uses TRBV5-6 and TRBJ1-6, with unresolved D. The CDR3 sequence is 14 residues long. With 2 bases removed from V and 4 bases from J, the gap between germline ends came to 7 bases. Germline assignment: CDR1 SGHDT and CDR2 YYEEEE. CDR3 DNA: TGTGCCAGCAGCTTACCCGGTTATAATTCACCCCTCCACTTT. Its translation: CASSLPGYNSPLHF.

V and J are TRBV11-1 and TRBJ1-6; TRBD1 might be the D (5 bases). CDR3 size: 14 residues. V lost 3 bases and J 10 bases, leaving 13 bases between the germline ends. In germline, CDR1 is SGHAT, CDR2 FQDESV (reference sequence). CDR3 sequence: CASSFAGSRSPLHF. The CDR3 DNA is TGTGCCAGCAGCTTCGCAGGGTCAAGATCACCCCTCCACTTT.

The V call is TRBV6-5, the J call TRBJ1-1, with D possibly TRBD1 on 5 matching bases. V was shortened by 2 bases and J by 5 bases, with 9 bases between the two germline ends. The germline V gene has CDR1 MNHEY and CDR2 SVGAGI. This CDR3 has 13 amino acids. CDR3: CASSYGGTTEAFF. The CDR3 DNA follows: TGTGCCAGCAGTTACGGGGGGACGACTGAAGCTTTCTTT.

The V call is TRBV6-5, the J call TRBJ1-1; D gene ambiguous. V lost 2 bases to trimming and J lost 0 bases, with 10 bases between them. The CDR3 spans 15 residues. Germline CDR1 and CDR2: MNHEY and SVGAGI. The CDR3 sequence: CASSYDSSMNTEAFF. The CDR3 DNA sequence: TGTGCCAGCAGTTACGACTCTTCCATGAACACTGAAGCTTTCTTT.

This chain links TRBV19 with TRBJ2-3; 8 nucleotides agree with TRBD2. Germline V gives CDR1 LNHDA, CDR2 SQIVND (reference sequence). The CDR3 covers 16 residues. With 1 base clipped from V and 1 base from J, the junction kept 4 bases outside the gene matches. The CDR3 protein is CASSIGGRTRTDTQYF. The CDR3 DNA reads TGTGCCAGTAGTATAGGCGGGAGGACCCGCACAGATACGCAGTATTTT. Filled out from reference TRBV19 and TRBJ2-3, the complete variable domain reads DGGITQSPKYLFRKEGQNVTLSCEQNLNHDAMYWYRQDPGQGLRLIYYSQIVNDFQKGDIAEGYSVSREKKESFPLTVTSAQKNPTAFYLCASSIGGRTRTDTQYFGPGTRLTVL.

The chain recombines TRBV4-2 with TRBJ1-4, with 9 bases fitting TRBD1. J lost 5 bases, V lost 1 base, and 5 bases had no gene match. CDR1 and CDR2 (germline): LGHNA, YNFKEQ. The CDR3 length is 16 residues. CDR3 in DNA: TGTGCCAGCAGCCAAGCCCCACAGGGGGCGAATGAAAAACTGTTTTTT. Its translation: CASSQAPQGANEKLFF.

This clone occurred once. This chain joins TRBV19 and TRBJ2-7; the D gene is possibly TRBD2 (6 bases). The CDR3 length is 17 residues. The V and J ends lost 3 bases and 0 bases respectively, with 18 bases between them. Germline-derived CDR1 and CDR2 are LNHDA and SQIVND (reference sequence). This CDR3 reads CASSIAAAGLSSYEQYF. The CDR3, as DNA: TGTGCCAGTAGTATCGCTGCGGCGGGGTTAAGCTCCTACGAGCAGTACTTC.

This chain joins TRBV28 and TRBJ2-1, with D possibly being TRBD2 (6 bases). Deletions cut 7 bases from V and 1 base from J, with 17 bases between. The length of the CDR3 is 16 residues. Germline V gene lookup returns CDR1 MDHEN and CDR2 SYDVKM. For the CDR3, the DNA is TGTGCCAGCATCTCCAACGGGGGACCTTCCTACAATGAGCAGTTCTTC. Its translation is CASISNGGPSYNEQFF.

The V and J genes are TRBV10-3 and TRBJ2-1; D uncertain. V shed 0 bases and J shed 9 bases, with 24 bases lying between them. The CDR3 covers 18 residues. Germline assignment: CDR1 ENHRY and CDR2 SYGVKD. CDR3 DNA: TGTGCCATCAGTGAGTCGGCATCTGCTAAGTCTGTGCTAGGTGAGCAGTTCTTC. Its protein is CAISESASAKSVLGEQFF.

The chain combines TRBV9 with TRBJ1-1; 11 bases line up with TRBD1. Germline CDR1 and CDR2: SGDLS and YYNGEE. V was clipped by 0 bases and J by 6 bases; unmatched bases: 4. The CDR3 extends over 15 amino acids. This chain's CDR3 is CASSVEDRGLPEAFF. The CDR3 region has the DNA TGTGCCAGCAGCGTAGAGGACAGGGGGCTTCCTGAAGCTTTCTTT.

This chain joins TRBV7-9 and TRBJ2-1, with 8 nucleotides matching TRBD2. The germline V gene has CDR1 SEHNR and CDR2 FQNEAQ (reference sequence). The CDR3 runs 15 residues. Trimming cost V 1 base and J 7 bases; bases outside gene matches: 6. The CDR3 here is CASSLGTSFMNEQFF. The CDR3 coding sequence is TGTGCCAGCAGCTTAGGGACTAGCTTCATGAATGAGCAGTTCTTC.

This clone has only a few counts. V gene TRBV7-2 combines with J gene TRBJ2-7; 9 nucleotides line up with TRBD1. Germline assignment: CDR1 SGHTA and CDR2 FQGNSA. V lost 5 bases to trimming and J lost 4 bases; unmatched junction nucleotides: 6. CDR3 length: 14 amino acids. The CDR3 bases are TGTGCCAGCAGCCCGGGGACAGGGCGGTACGAGCAGTACTTC. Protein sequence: CASSPGTGRYEQYF.